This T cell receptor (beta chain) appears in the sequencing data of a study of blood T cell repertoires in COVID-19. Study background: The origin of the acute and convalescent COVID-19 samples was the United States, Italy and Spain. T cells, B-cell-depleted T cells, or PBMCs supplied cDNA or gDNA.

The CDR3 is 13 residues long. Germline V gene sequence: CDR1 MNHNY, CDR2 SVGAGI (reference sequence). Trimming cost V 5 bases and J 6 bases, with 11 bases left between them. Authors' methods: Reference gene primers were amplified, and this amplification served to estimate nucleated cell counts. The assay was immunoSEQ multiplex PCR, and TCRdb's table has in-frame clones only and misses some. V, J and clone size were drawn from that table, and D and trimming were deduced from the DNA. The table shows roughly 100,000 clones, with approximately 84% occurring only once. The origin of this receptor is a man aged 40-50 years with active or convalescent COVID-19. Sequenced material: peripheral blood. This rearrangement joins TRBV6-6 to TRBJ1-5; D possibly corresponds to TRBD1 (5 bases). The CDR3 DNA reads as TGTGCCAGCAGTGCAGGGTCAGCTCAGCCCCAGCATTTT. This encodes CASSAGSAQPQHF.